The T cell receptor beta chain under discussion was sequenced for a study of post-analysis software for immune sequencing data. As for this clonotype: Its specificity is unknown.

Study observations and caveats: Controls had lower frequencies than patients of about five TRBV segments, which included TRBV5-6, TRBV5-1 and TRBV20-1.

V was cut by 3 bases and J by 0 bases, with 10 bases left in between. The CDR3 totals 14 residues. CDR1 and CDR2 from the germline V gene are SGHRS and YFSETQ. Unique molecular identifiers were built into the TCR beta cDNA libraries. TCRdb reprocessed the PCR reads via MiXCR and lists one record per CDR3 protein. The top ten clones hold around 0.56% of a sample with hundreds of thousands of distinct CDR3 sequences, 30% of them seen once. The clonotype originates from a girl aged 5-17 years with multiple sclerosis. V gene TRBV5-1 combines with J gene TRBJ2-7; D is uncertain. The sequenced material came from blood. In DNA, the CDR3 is TGCGCCAGCAGCTGGTATGCGGACTCCTACGAGCAGTACTTC. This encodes CASSWYADSYEQYF.